Below, 20 T cell receptor beta chains from the same sample are listed, as sequenced in a study of T cell responses to AZD1222 COVID-19 vaccine. Sequencing was performed with immunoSEQ multiplex PCR; in TCRdb, only in-frame clones are kept and a portion is missing. This sample has some 120,000 clones, with 80% to 90% found just once. Specimen: peripheral blood, collected on day 0 of MenACWY control vaccination. These receptors were taken from an adult in good health.

The gene calls are TRBV19 and TRBJ2-1, with TRBD1 matching 8 bases. The junction had 2 bases not matched to a gene; V was cut back by 1 base and J by 3 bases. CDR1 LNHDA and CDR2 SQIVND come from the germline V gene (reference sequence). CDR3 length equals 15 residues. The CDR3, as DNA: TGTGCCAGTAGTATAGGACAGGGGCGCTACAATGAGCAGTTCTTC. Amino acid sequence: CASSIGQGRYNEQFF.

The chain couples TRBV7-9 to TRBJ1-6; perhaps TRBD1 as D (6 bases). Germline CDR1 and CDR2: SEHNR and FQNEAQ (reference sequence). Trimming removed 1 base from V and 10 bases from J, with 14 bases in between. The CDR3 spans 15 residues. The CDR3 DNA follows: TGTGCCAGCAGCTTAGAGGGGGGGATGTACTCACCCCTCCACTTT. Amino acids: CASSLEGGMYSPLHF. Together with reference TRBV7-9 and TRBJ1-6, the CDR3 gives the full variable domain: DTGVSQNPRHKITKRGQNVTFRCDPISEHNRLYWYRQTLGQGPEFLTYFQNEAQLEKSRLLSDRFSAERPKGSFSTLEIQRTEQGDSAMYLCASSLEGGMYSPLHFGNGTRLTVT.

This clone was picked up one time. The gene calls are TRBV24-1 and TRBJ2-3, with D possibly being TRBD2 (7 bases). Germline V CDR1 and CDR2: KGHDR, SFDVKD. V lost 1 base and J 2 bases, leaving 18 bases between the germline ends. The CDR3 is made up of 18 amino acids. CDR3 sequence: CATSDLGEGGSPTDTQYF. CDR3 in DNA: TGTGCCACCAGTGATTTAGGCGAGGGGGGGTCCCCCACAGATACGCAGTATTTT.

The genes are TRBV3-1 (or the pseudogene TRBV3-2) and TRBJ2-2, with D perhaps matching TRBD1 (5 bases). The CDR3 sequence is 14 residues long. CDR1 and CDR2 from the germline V gene are LGHDT and YNNKEL (reference sequence). V lost 2 bases and J lost 7, with 11 bases in between. CDR3 in DNA: TGTGCCAGCAGCCAAACACGACAGAACGGGGAGCTGTTTTTT. The encoded protein is CASSQTRQNGELFF.

This chain links TRBV13 with TRBJ2-7, with 7 bases aligning to TRBD2. The CDR3 loop spans 14 amino acids. The ends lost 2 bases at V and 3 bases at J; junction bases unmatched: 4. Germline V lookup: CDR1 PRHDT, CDR2 FYEKMQ (reference sequence). CDR3 loop: CASSLRGDGYEQYF. The CDR3 nucleotides read TGTGCCAGCAGCTTACGGGGGGATGGCTACGAGCAGTACTTC.

CDR3 sequence (DNA): TGCGCCAGCAGCCAGGCCGGGACAGGGAATAGGGATGGCTACACCTTC. This encodes CASSQAGTGNRDGYTF. The chain links TRBV4-1 to TRBJ1-2, with 9 bases fitting TRBD1. The CDR3 runs 16 residues. V lost 3 bases to trimming and J lost 6 bases; unmatched junction nucleotides: 11. Germline CDR1 and CDR2: MGHRA and YSYEKL.

V gene TRBV4-3 combines with J gene TRBJ1-1; tentatively, D is TRBD1 (6 bases). V was trimmed by 0 bases and J by 1 base, leaving 12 bases between them. This CDR3 region has 16 residues. Germline V gene data show CDR1 as LGHNA and CDR2 as YSLEER. CDR3 in DNA: TGCGCCAGCAGCCAAGATAGGGGGGACTGGAACACTGAAGCTTTCTTT. This codes for CASSQDRGDWNTEAFF.

The V call is TRBV28, the J call TRBJ1-4, with TRBD1 as a possible D gene (5 bases). Per germline, CDR1 MDHEN and CDR2 SYDVKM. The CDR3 totals 13 residues. Trimming shortened V by 3 bases and J by 13 bases, and 15 bases separated the two germline ends. The CDR3 loop is CASSLPIFGGLFF. The DNA for the CDR3 is TGTGCCAGCAGTTTGCCCATTTTTGGGGGACTGTTTTTT.

The chain is built from TRBV6-1 and TRBJ1-5; D is unclear. Germline assignment: CDR1 MNHNS and CDR2 SASEGT. The length of the CDR3 is 14 residues. V was shortened by 3 bases and J by 11 bases, with 17 bases between the two germline ends. The CDR3 loop reads CASSDKSNSPAQHF. CDR3 sequence (DNA): TGTGCCAGCAGTGATAAATCGAACAGCCCAGCCCAGCATTTT.

This chain links TRBV2 with TRBJ2-3; 10 nucleotides line up with TRBD2. Per germline, CDR1 SNHLY and CDR2 FYNNEI. The junction had 12 bases not matched to a gene; V was cut back by 6 bases and J by 0 bases. The CDR3 sequence is 18 residues long. As DNA, the CDR3 is TGTGCCAGCAGGGGTCCGGGCCCGACTAGCGGGAGCACAGATACGCAGTATTTT. The encoded protein is CASRGPGPTSGSTDTQYF.

V gene TRBV5-1 combines with J gene TRBJ2-3, with D possibly matching TRBD1 (5 bases). Germline CDR1 is SGHRS and CDR2 is YFSETQ. V lost 5 bases and J 0 bases, leaving 13 bases between the germline ends. The CDR3 loop spans 15 amino acids. The CDR3 DNA reads as TGCGCCAGCAGGGACGACAGTTATAGCACAGATACGCAGTATTTT. Amino acids: CASRDDSYSTDTQYF. The full variable domain, with the rest looked up from reference TRBV5-1 and TRBJ2-3, is KAGVTQTPRYLIKTRGQQVTLSCSPISGHRSVSWYQQTPGQGLQFLFEYFSETQRNKGNFPGRFSGRQFSNSRSEMNVSTLELGDSALYLCASRDDSYSTDTQYFGPGTRLTVL.

This clone was recorded once. J is TRBJ2-5 and V is TRBV27; no clear D. V dropped 0 bases and J dropped 4 bases, with 6 bases sitting between them. The CDR3 is 13 residues long. Per the germline V gene, CDR1 is MNHEY and CDR2 is SMNVEV (reference sequence). CDR3 DNA sequence: TGTGCCAGCAGTTTATCATGGGGAGAGACCCAGTACTTC. Residues: CASSLSWGETQYF.

This chain uses TRBV7-2 with TRBJ2-3; D might be TRBD2 (6 bases). The germline V gene has CDR1 SGHTA and CDR2 FQGNSA. V lost 5 bases, J lost 3 bases, and 15 bases lay in between. The CDR3 runs to 15 residues. CDR3 bases: TGTGCCAGCAGCCCTAGACTAGGAGGGACAGATACGCAGTATTTT. Amino acids: CASSPRLGGTDTQYF.

For the CDR3, the DNA is TGTGCCAGCAGTACGAACGCTGCCCGGACTAGCGGGGTCAAGACCTACGAGCAGTACTTC. Translated: CASSTNAARTSGVKTYEQYF. V is TRBV28 and J is TRBJ2-7, with 12 bases lining up with TRBD2. Germline CDR1 and CDR2: MDHEN and SYDVKM. V shed 5 bases, J shed 2 bases, and the junction held 19 bases outside the gene matches. CDR3 length: 20 amino acids.

The rearrangement links TRBV28 to TRBJ2-7; D not resolved. The CDR3 covers 14 residues. Per the germline V gene, CDR1 is MDHEN and CDR2 is SYDVKM. V dropped 4 bases and J dropped 0 bases, with 10 bases sitting between them. CDR3 nucleotide sequence: TGTGCCAGCAGTTCGCCGGGCCACTCCTACGAGCAGTACTTC. Translated: CASSSPGHSYEQYF.

The chain has TRBV11-1 and TRBJ2-5, with D unclear. CDR3 length: 14 residues. CDR1 SGHAT and CDR2 FQDESV come from the germline V gene (reference sequence). V lost 2 bases and J lost 6, with 13 bases in between. CDR3 amino acids: CASSLTQKAQTQYF. The CDR3 DNA reads as TGTGCCAGCAGCTTAACTCAAAAAGCGCAGACCCAGTACTTC.

V gene TRBV9 combines with J gene TRBJ2-7, with 9 bases that match TRBD1. After removal of 3 bases from V and 6 bases from J, the junction contained 4 bases not matched to a gene. Germline V gene sequence: CDR1 SGDLS, CDR2 YYNGEE. This CDR3 has 13 residues. The CDR3 spells CASSGTGVGEQYF. In DNA, the CDR3 is TGTGCCAGCAGCGGGACAGGGGTTGGCGAGCAGTACTTC.

This clone was observed at least ten times. The rearrangement uses TRBV10-3 and TRBJ1-1; D is possibly TRBD1 (5 bases). The ends were cut back, 3 bases at V and 0 bases at J, with 11 bases in the middle. Germline CDR1 is ENHRY and CDR2 is SYGVKD. The CDR3 extends over 15 amino acids. This CDR3 reads CAISEPGTVNTEAFF. The CDR3 DNA reads TGTGCCATCAGTGAACCCGGGACGGTGAACACTGAAGCTTTCTTT.

The V call is TRBV2, the J call TRBJ2-1; 11 bases are a match to TRBD2. There are 12 residues in the CDR3. Germline trimming cut 5 bases from V and 12 bases from J; bases unmatched to any gene: 3. Per the germline V gene, CDR1 is SNHLY and CDR2 is FYNNEI. CDR3 amino acids: CASSLAGGWQFF. CDR3 sequence (DNA): TGTGCCAGCAGTCTAGCGGGGGGATGGCAGTTCTTC.

The chain combines TRBV28 with TRBJ1-6, with TRBD1 matching over 9 bases. The CDR3 runs to 14 residues. With 5 bases clipped from V and 10 bases from J, the junction kept 6 bases outside the gene matches. Germline V CDR1 and CDR2: MDHEN, SYDVKM. The CDR3 DNA follows: TGTGCCAGCAGTCAGGGACAGGGTATCTCACCCCTCCACTTT. It translates to CASSQGQGISPLHF.